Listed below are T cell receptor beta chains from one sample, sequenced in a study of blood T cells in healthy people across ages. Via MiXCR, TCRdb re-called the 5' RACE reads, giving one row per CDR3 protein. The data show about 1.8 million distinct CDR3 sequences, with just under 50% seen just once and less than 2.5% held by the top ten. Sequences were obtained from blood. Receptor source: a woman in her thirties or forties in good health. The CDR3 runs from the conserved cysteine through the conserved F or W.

cdr3_aa: CAISEAGTSYEQYF; j_call: TRBJ2-7; v_call: TRBV10-3
cdr3_aa: CATSTTDRVSQPQHF; j_call: TRBJ1-5; v_call: TRBV15
cdr3_aa: CASSYRTGGVNEQYF; j_call: TRBJ2-5; v_call: TRBV6-5
cdr3_aa: CASSLNRVPEQYF; j_call: NA; v_call: TRBV7-2
cdr3_aa: CSVLERANYGYTF; j_call: TRBJ1-2; v_call: TRBV29-1
cdr3_aa: CASSLGQGLSPDTQYF; j_call: TRBJ2-3; v_call: TRBV4-1
cdr3_aa: CASRQDRGLTDTQYF; j_call: TRBJ2-3; v_call: TRBV12-3/TRBV12-4
cdr3_aa: CASSLYRGYEQYF; j_call: TRBJ2-7; v_call: TRBV5-1
cdr3_aa: CASSPNRNGQETQYF; j_call: TRBJ2-5; v_call: TRBV18
cdr3_aa: CASSPDPRNEQFF; j_call: TRBJ2-1; v_call: TRBV18
cdr3_aa: CAYRLAKNIQYF; j_call: TRBJ2-4; v_call: TRBV2
cdr3_aa: CASSRTGSGPEQYF; j_call: TRBJ2-7; v_call: TRBV27
cdr3_aa: CASTSVGRGFQETQYF; j_call: TRBJ2-5; v_call: TRBV6-2/TRBV6-3
cdr3_aa: CASSSPSRGTSYTF; j_call: TRBJ1-2; v_call: TRBV27
cdr3_aa: CASSLGQRGMFETQYF; j_call: TRBJ2-5; v_call: TRBV14
cdr3_aa: CASSSSPGGPETQYF; j_call: TRBJ2-5; v_call: TRBV27
cdr3_aa: CASSLEGFHEQYF; j_call: NA; v_call: TRBV5-1
cdr3_aa: CASSLNAGYGTGELFF; j_call: TRBJ2-2; v_call: TRBV27
cdr3_aa: CASSSHGQGVNGYTF; j_call: TRBJ1-2; v_call: TRBV28
cdr3_aa: CASSSGLAHTDTQYF; j_call: TRBJ2-3; v_call: TRBV5-1
cdr3_aa: CSAARYGYTF; j_call: TRBJ1-2; v_call: TRBV20-1
cdr3_aa: CASSYGQTTEAFF; j_call: TRBJ1-1; v_call: TRBV6-5
cdr3_aa: CASSPALGGSDEQFF; j_call: TRBJ2-1; v_call: TRBV28
cdr3_aa: CSARDFGSPCGYTF; j_call: TRBJ1-2; v_call: TRBV20-1
cdr3_aa: CSVYRGGNTGELFF; j_call: TRBJ2-2; v_call: TRBV29-1
cdr3_aa: CATLGAANEKLFF; j_call: TRBJ1-4; v_call: TRBV6-5
cdr3_aa: CASSDGRGEETQYF; j_call: TRBJ2-5; v_call: TRBV2
cdr3_aa: CASSQVPGARETQYF; j_call: NA; v_call: TRBV4-3
cdr3_aa: CASSPFGTEQYF; j_call: TRBJ2-7; v_call: TRBV18
cdr3_aa: CASSQSAGNTANTQYF; j_call: TRBJ2-3; v_call: TRBV4-3
cdr3_aa: CASSLGAGGPRDTQYF; j_call: TRBJ2-3; v_call: TRBV11-1
cdr3_aa: CSARPRTGGPSEQFF; j_call: TRBJ2-1; v_call: TRBV20-1
cdr3_aa: CASSFDRVNEQYF; j_call: TRBJ2-5; v_call: TRBV5-5
cdr3_aa: CASSYSGQINYGYTF; j_call: TRBJ1-2; v_call: TRBV6-5
cdr3_aa: CASSLGADTYEQYF; j_call: TRBJ2-7; v_call: TRBV5-1
cdr3_aa: CASGRLGGKETQYF; j_call: NA; v_call: TRBV11-2
cdr3_aa: CASSTGPAENIQYF; j_call: NA; v_call: TRBV9
cdr3_aa: CASSQDASSEKLFF; j_call: TRBJ1-4; v_call: TRBV4-1
cdr3_aa: CSVIPVRTGMGAFNYGYTF; j_call: TRBJ1-2; v_call: TRBV29-1
cdr3_aa: CARFGTAYGYTF; j_call: TRBJ1-2; v_call: TRBV11-1
cdr3_aa: CASSQFREQYF; j_call: TRBJ2-7; v_call: TRBV3-1
cdr3_aa: CASSGDSLNEQFF; j_call: TRBJ2-1; v_call: TRBV7-3
cdr3_aa: CASSQRTSGQFF; j_call: TRBJ2-1; v_call: TRBV27
cdr3_aa: CSVEDRDGVDSPLHF; j_call: TRBJ1-6; v_call: TRBV29-1
cdr3_aa: CASRIGQTAYEQYF; j_call: TRBJ2-7; v_call: TRBV2
cdr3_aa: CASGRGQGYGYTF; j_call: TRBJ1-2; v_call: TRBV12-3/TRBV12-4
cdr3_aa: CASSLSVRARQETQYF; j_call: TRBJ2-5; v_call: TRBV7-2
cdr3_aa: CASSVGTGDFQYF; j_call: TRBJ2-4; v_call: TRBV6-1
cdr3_aa: CASRPSGGFLYEQYF; j_call: TRBJ2-7; v_call: TRBV6-2/TRBV6-3
cdr3_aa: CASSTLTGLSGYTF; j_call: TRBJ1-2; v_call: TRBV5-1
cdr3_aa: CASSRQPADTQYF; j_call: TRBJ2-3; v_call: TRBV18
cdr3_aa: CASSSRRLTSTDTQYF; j_call: TRBJ2-3; v_call: TRBV7-9
cdr3_aa: CASRSGTTSYNEQFF; j_call: TRBJ2-1; v_call: TRBV6-1
cdr3_aa: CASRGLGGPNQPQHF; j_call: TRBJ1-5; v_call: TRBV2
cdr3_aa: CASSVGDGVTEAFF; j_call: TRBJ1-1; v_call: TRBV9
cdr3_aa: CASSLSRTGRDTQYF; j_call: TRBJ2-3; v_call: TRBV27
cdr3_aa: CSARSGRGRQEAQYF; j_call: TRBJ2-5; v_call: TRBV20-1
cdr3_aa: CASTPGYLGQGPNEQFF; j_call: TRBJ2-1; v_call: TRBV12-3/TRBV12-4
cdr3_aa: CASSLYPGTGGLDTQYF; j_call: TRBJ2-3; v_call: TRBV27